A selection of T cell receptor beta chains follows, all from one sample in a study of blood T cell repertoires in COVID-19. The method was immunoSEQ multiplex PCR; TCRdb's version includes in-frame clones alone and lacks a portion of them. The sample carries approximately 70,000 clones, approximately 87% recorded once. Material: peripheral blood. The receptors derive from a woman aged 55 to 70 with acute or convalescent COVID-19. Both conserved end residues are part of each CDR3. A D gene is named only where the DNA matches it firmly. Only some rows state a clone size, as once, few, many or a class for expanded clones.

abundance,j_gene,v_gene,d_gene,CDR3nt,CDR3aa
.,TRBJ1-4,TRBV19,.,TGTGCCAGTACCGGAGGGCGGGGGCAGGATGAAAAACTGTTTTTT,CASTGGRGQDEKLFF
.,TRBJ1-2,TRBV19,TRBD1,TGTGCCAGTAGTGAATCGACAGGGGGGCACTATGGCTACACCTTC,CASSESTGGHYGYTF
.,TRBJ2-5,TRBV28,.,TGTGCCAGCAGTTTGGCGGGCCCCGGGCAAGAGACCCAGTACTTC,CASSLAGPGQETQYF
.,TRBJ2-1,TRBV6-1,.,TGTGCCAGCAGTGAAGAGACAAACAATGAGCAGTTCTTC,CASSEETNNEQFF
.,TRBJ2-1,TRBV27,.,TGTGCCAGCAGCTTATCGTGGGCGGGGTCAGCCTACAATGAGCAGTTCTTC,CASSLSWAGSAYNEQFF
.,TRBJ2-1,TRBV19,TRBD2,TGTGCCAGTAGTATAAGCGGGAGGGCGGGGAATGAGCAGTTCTTC,CASSISGRAGNEQFF
.,TRBJ2-5,TRBV14,.,TGTGCCAGCAGCCAGGTACTACAAGAGACCCAGTACTTC,CASSQVLQETQYF
.,TRBJ2-1,TRBV3-1/TRBV3-2,TRBD2,TGTGCCAGCAGCCGGGGTAGCGGGAGGCACAATGAGCAGTTCTTC,CASSRGSGRHNEQFF
.,TRBJ2-1,TRBV9,TRBD2,TGTGCCAGCAGCCCTAGCGGGACACGCTCCTACAATGAGCAGTTCTTC,CASSPSGTRSYNEQFF
.,TRBJ1-1,TRBV13,TRBD1,TGTGCCAGCAGCTCCCCCAGGGACAGTAACACTGAAGCTTTCTTT,CASSSPRDSNTEAFF
.,TRBJ2-5,TRBV7-2,TRBD1,TGTGCCAGCAGACCTGACAGGGCTCCCCGCCAAGAGACCCAGTACTTC,CASRPDRAPRQETQYF
.,TRBJ2-5,TRBV18,TRBD1,TGTGCCAGCTCACTCGGACAGGGAAGTTTTGAGACCCAGTACTTC,CASSLGQGSFETQYF
once,TRBJ2-3,TRBV5-1,.,TGCGCCAGCAGCTTGGGGCCCTCCACAGATACGCAGTATTTT,CASSLGPSTDTQYF
.,TRBJ2-5,TRBV5-1,.,TGCGCCAGCAGTCACCAAAGCTACCAAGAGACCCAGTACTTC,CASSHQSYQETQYF
.,TRBJ1-2,TRBV27,.,TGTGCCAGCAGACAACTTCCGGGGGGCTACACCTTC,CASRQLPGGYTF
.,TRBJ1-4,TRBV7-9,.,TGTGCCAGCAGCCTCAACGGAGGGGCAGGTGAAAAACTGTTTTTT,CASSLNGGAGEKLFF
.,TRBJ2-1,TRBV10-2,TRBD2,TGCGCCAGCAGTGAGTTAGCGGGAACCTACAATGAGCAGTTCTTC,CASSELAGTYNEQFF
.,TRBJ1-6,TRBV6-5,.,TGTGCCACCCCGGGGGAGGGGACTGTCAATTCACCCCTCCACTTT,CATPGEGTVNSPLHF
once,TRBJ1-4,TRBV18,.,TGTGCCAGCTCACCACTCAGCACGGCGATTTTGGGGGGACTGTTTTTT,CASSPLSTAILGGLFF
.,TRBJ2-2,TRBV27,TRBD1,TGTGCCAGCAGTTTACTCGAGGGGGCGAACACCGGGGAGCTATTTTTT,CASSLLEGANTGELFF
once,TRBJ1-2,TRBV25-1,.,TGTGCCAGCAGTGCCTCTATTGGCTACACCTTC,CASSASIGYTF
.,TRBJ1-6,TRBV5-1,TRBD1,TGCGCCAGCAGCTTACAGGAGGGACAGCTGGCACCCCTCCACTTT,CASSLQEGQLAPLHF
.,TRBJ1-1,TRBV6-5,.,TGTGCCAGCAGTCGGACGCGGGGGGACACTGAAGCTTTCTTT,CASSRTRGDTEAFF
.,TRBJ2-5,TRBV3-1/TRBV3-2,.,TGTGCCAGCAGCCAAGGATTCAGCGGCCTGCAAGAGACCCAGTACTTC,CASSQGFSGLQETQYF
.,TRBJ1-2,TRBV6-2/TRBV6-3,.,TGTGCCAGCAGTTACTCTACAAATAACTATGGCAACACCTTC,CASSYSTNNYGNTF
.,TRBJ2-1,TRBV29-1,TRBD1,TGCAGCGTACCGCAGGGGGCATGGCAGTTCTTC,CSVPQGAWQFF
.,TRBJ2-3,TRBV30,.,TGTGCCTGGGGACTTGGGAGCTTTACGCAGTATTTT,CAWGLGSFTQYF
.,TRBJ2-1,TRBV9,.,TGTGCCAGCAGCGTAACCTTTAGCGTTGAGCAGTTCTTC,CASSVTFSVEQFF
.,TRBJ2-1,TRBV6-2/TRBV6-3,TRBD2,TGTGCCAGCAGTCCCTCAACCGGGACTAGCGGGCGGAATGAGCAGTTCTTC,CASSPSTGTSGRNEQFF
.,TRBJ2-5,TRBV28,TRBD1,TGTGCCAGCAGTTTTATGGGACAGGGGAATATGGAGACCCAGTACTTC,CASSFMGQGNMETQYF
.,TRBJ1-1,TRBV5-5,TRBD1,TGTGCCAGCAGCGCACTGGGACAGGGAGCTTTCTTT,CASSALGQGAFF
.,TRBJ1-1,TRBV19,.,TGTGCCAGTAGCGAATTCGAACAGGTGAACACTGAAGCTTTCTTT,CASSEFEQVNTEAFF
.,TRBJ2-3,TRBV6-2/TRBV6-3,TRBD2,TGTGCCAGCAGTTCCCCGGGACTAGCGGGAACAGATACGCAGTATTTT,CASSSPGLAGTDTQYF
.,TRBJ1-6,TRBV28,.,TGTGCCAGCAGAGGAGGACCGGGCAAGGCCCTCCACTTT,CASRGGPGKALHF
.,TRBJ2-1,TRBV27,TRBD1,TGTGCCAGCAGTCCAGGGACAGGCCACAATGAGCAGTTCTTC,CASSPGTGHNEQFF
.,TRBJ1-1,TRBV18,.,TGTGCCAGCTCGTCGACAGTTAACACTGAAGCTTTCTTT,CASSSTVNTEAFF
.,TRBJ2-1,TRBV16,.,TGTGCCAGCAGCACAGGGTTCTCACCTTCAAAACCCTACAATGAGCAGTTCTTC,CASSTGFSPSKPYNEQFF
.,TRBJ1-2,TRBV2,.,TGTGCCAGCAGTCCGGGGAACTATGGCTACACCTTC,CASSPGNYGYTF
.,TRBJ2-1,TRBV5-1,.,TGCGCCAGCAGCCCTGGTGTGGACTTCGAGCAGTTCTTC,CASSPGVDFEQFF
.,TRBJ1-4,TRBV19,.,TGTGCCAGTAGTCTCCGGACTGCAACTAATGAAAAACTGTTTTTT,CASSLRTATNEKLFF
.,TRBJ1-5,TRBV15,TRBD1,TGTGCCACCAGCAGGGGGGACAGGGTCAGCAATCAGCCCCAGCATTTT,CATSRGDRVSNQPQHF
.,TRBJ2-1,TRBV29-1,.,TGCAGCGTTGATAAGAAAAGGCGGGTCATGTCCTACAATGAGCAGTTCTTC,CSVDKKRRVMSYNEQFF
few,TRBJ1-2,TRBV27,.,TGTGCCAGCAAGGCCAGGGGTAACTATGGCTACACCTTC,CASKARGNYGYTF
.,TRBJ1-1,TRBV27,.,TGTGCCAGCAGTTTTAAAAGCCCAGGGTACCCGTTTAGCACTGAAGCTTTCTTT,CASSFKSPGYPFSTEAFF
.,TRBJ1-5,TRBV19,.,TGTGCCAGTAGTATAGGGGGCGCCGGCAATCAGCCCCAGCATTTT,CASSIGGAGNQPQHF
.,TRBJ1-6,TRBV7-9,.,TGTGCCAGCAGGAGCGGAGGTTCACCCCTCCACTTT,CASRSGGSPLHF
.,TRBJ2-1,TRBV9,TRBD2,TGTGCCAGGAGTAGCCTAGCGGGATTCTACAATGAGCAGTTCTTC,CARSSLAGFYNEQFF
.,TRBJ1-5,TRBV11-2,TRBD1,TGTGCCAGCAGCTTAGGGACAGGGTGGAATCAGCCCCAGCATTTT,CASSLGTGWNQPQHF